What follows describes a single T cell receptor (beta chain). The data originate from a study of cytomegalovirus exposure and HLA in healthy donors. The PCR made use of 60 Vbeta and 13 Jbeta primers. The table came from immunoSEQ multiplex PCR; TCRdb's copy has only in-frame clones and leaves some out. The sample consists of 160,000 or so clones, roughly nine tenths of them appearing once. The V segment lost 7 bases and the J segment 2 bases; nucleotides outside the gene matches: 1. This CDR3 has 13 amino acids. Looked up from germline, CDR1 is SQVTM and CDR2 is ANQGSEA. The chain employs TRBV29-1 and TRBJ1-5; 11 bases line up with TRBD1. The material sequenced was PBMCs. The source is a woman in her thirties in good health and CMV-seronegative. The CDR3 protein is CSGGQGGNQPQHF. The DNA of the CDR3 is TGCAGCGGGGGACAGGGGGGCAATCAGCCCCAGCATTTT.